This T cell receptor beta chain was obtained from a study of blood T cell repertoires in COVID-19. At the level of the study: The analysed material was cDNA or gDNA that came from T cells, B-cell-depleted T cells, or PBMCs.

Profiled with immunoSEQ multiplex PCR; TCRdb holds only in-frame clones, not every one. The sample yields approximately 200,000 clones, 65% to 90% seen once. The CDR3 runs 15 residues. Looked up from germline, CDR1 is SGHNT and CDR2 is YYREEE (reference sequence). Trimming took 0 bases from V and 6 from J; bases not matched to a gene: 2. The receptor comes from a man aged 40-50 years who had recovered from COVID-19. The sample consisted of PBMCs or T cells enriched from blood (not recorded which). V usage is TRBV5-4 and J usage is TRBJ2-7; TRBD2 matches at 14 bases. The CDR3 is CASSLEGTSGSEQYV. In DNA form, the CDR3 reads TGTGCCAGCAGCTTGGAGGGGACTAGCGGGAGCGAGCAGTACGTC.